This entry describes one T cell receptor beta chain. The antigen is not known. Assay: immunoSEQ multiplex PCR; the TCRdb copy retains only in-frame clones and omits some. The data show roughly 240,000 clones, 88% seen once. Treatment noted: 19 received Ad26.COV2.S at low or high dose, single or two shots; 5 received placebo; per-sample allocation not given. Collection of the samples took place on day 63 after the first injection of vaccine or placebo. Based in Boston, the donor was an adult of 18-55 years. Expression of Wuhan-strain SARS-CoV-2 spike came from the Ad26 vector that formed the vaccine. The data were obtained in a study of Ad26.COV2.S vaccination and SARS-CoV-2 variants. Germline CDR1 LNHDA, CDR2 SQIVND (reference sequence). The CDR3 length is 14 residues. The junction had 5 bases not matched to a gene; V was cut back by 6 bases and J by 9 bases. Findings and caveats of the study: Assessments of TCR breadth and depth may have underestimated the total T cell responses.

The sequenced sample was peripheral blood, obtained in a trial of Ad26.COV2.S vaccine versus placebo. The chain carries TRBV19 and TRBJ2-1, with 13 bases matching TRBD2. The clonotype was recovered from a person aged 18-60 years who received the Ad26.COV2.S COVID-19 vaccine or a placebo. The CDR3, as DNA: TGTGCCAGTAGATCGGGACTAGCGGGATTTGAGCAGTTCTTC. Protein: CASRSGLAGFEQFF.